These 18 T cell receptor beta chains came from one sample sequenced in a study of blood T cell repertoires in COVID-19. TCRdb keeps only in-frame clones here, not all; method: immunoSEQ multiplex PCR. The table records roughly 310,000 clones, around 89% of them present only once. Sequenced input: PBMCs or T cells enriched from blood (not recorded which). All receptors come from a woman aged 40-49 years who had recovered from COVID-19.

This clone came up once. The V and J genes are TRBV4-3 and TRBJ2-6; 7 bases agree with TRBD1. The CDR3 totals 16 residues. CDR1 LGHNA and CDR2 YSLEER come from the germline V gene. Unmatched junction bases numbered 4, after V lost 3 bases and J lost 2 bases. The CDR3 spells CASSHTDRAGANVLTF. The CDR3 DNA follows: TGCGCCAGCAGCCATACTGACAGGGCTGGGGCCAACGTCCTGACTTTC.

V usage is TRBV6-5 and J usage is TRBJ2-1; D may be TRBD2 (7 bases). Germline assignment: CDR1 MNHEY and CDR2 SVGAGI. This CDR3 region has 15 residues. V lost 7 bases, J lost 7 bases, and 20 bases lay in between. For the CDR3, the DNA is TGTGCCAGCAAATTCACGGGAGAGGGGGGGAATGAGCAGTTCTTC. Encoded protein: CASKFTGEGGNEQFF.

V is TRBV21-1 and J is TRBJ1-5; the table's D call, TRBD1, was not checked against the DNA. TRBV21-1 is noted as a pseudogene. This CDR3 is 16 amino acids long. The DNA for the CDR3 is TGTGCCAGCAGCAAAGATAGGGGCGGAGGCAATCAGCCCCAGCATTTT. Its translation: CASSKDRGGGNQPQHF.

V is TRBV7-9 and J is TRBJ1-2; D is perhaps TRBD1 (6 bases). The CDR3 covers 13 residues. V was pared by 4 bases and J by 4 bases, with 10 bases between. The V gene's germline CDR1 is SEHNR and CDR2 FQNEAQ (reference sequence). CDR3 region: CASSSGDLYGYTF. Here the CDR3 DNA reads TGTGCCAGCAGCTCAGGGGACCTCTATGGCTACACCTTC.

CDR3 residues: CASSLDRTGNEQYF. The CDR3 DNA follows: TGTGCCAGCAGCTTAGATAGGACAGGGAATGAGCAGTACTTC. This chain uses TRBV7-9 with TRBJ2-7, with TRBD1 identical over 8 bases. Germline CDR1 and CDR2: SEHNR and FQNEAQ (reference sequence). V dropped 1 base and J dropped 7; count of bases not matched to a gene: 6. This CDR3 has 14 residues.

The V and J genes are TRBV28 and TRBJ2-1; 11 nucleotides line up with TRBD2. The CDR3 contains 15 residues. Germline CDR1 and CDR2: MDHEN and SYDVKM. J gave up 0 bases and V 6 bases, and 1 base lay outside the gene matches. CDR3 sequence reads: CASRTSGSSYNEQFF. In DNA form, the CDR3 reads TGTGCCAGCAGAACTAGCGGGAGCTCCTACAATGAGCAGTTCTTC.

This clone came up once. The chain has TRBV18 and TRBJ2-7, with 9 nucleotides matching TRBD2. The germline V gene encodes CDR1 KGHSH and CDR2 LQKENI. The junction had 8 bases not matched to a gene; V was cut back by 2 bases and J by 3 bases. The CDR3 is 16 residues long. CDR3 residues: CASSPDGWTSDYEQYF. For the CDR3, the DNA is TGTGCCAGCTCACCAGATGGCTGGACTAGCGACTACGAGCAGTACTTC.

The rearrangement uses TRBV24-1 and TRBJ2-3; TRBD2 might be the D (6 bases). Germline values: CDR1 KGHDR, CDR2 SFDVKD. The CDR3 covers 15 residues. The ends were cut back, 4 bases at V and 2 bases at J, with 12 bases in the middle. In nucleotides, the CDR3 is TGTGCCACCAGTGAGGTCGGGAGCCTCACAGATACGCAGTATTTT. The encoded protein is CATSEVGSLTDTQYF.

The CDR3 loop is CASSVGQGGQPQHF. As DNA, the CDR3 is TGTGCCAGCAGCGTAGGACAGGGGGGTCAGCCCCAGCATTTT. This chain links TRBV9 with TRBJ1-5, with 9 bases fitting TRBD1. The CDR3 covers 14 residues. J was trimmed by 6 bases and V by 0 bases; bases with no gene match: 1. Looked up from germline, CDR1 is SGDLS and CDR2 is YYNGEE.

The chain couples TRBV28 to TRBJ1-4; no firm D call. The V gene lost 2 bases and the J gene lost 5 bases, with 9 bases spanning the gap. This CDR3 is built from 14 residues. CDR1 MDHEN and CDR2 SYDVKM come from the germline V gene. The CDR3 DNA sequence: TGTGCCAGCAGTTTAGTACAGAAGAATGAAAAACTGTTTTTT. Translating it yields CASSLVQKNEKLFF.

This clone has just one count. The V and J genes are TRBV9 and TRBJ2-3; 7 bases map to TRBD2. The CDR3 runs to 17 residues. The trim removed 0 bases at V and 1 base at J, leaving 8 bases unmatched. The germline V gene encodes CDR1 SGDLS and CDR2 YYNGEE. The CDR3 spells CASSVDERGGGTDTQYF. The DNA of the CDR3 is TGTGCCAGCAGCGTAGACGAGCGGGGAGGGGGCACAGATACGCAGTATTTT. Combining the CDR3 with reference TRBV9 and TRBJ2-3 gives the whole variable domain DSGVTQTPKHLITATGQRVTLRCSPRSGDLSVYWYQQSLDQGLQFLIQYYNGEERAKGNILERFSAQQFPDLHSELNLSSLELGDSALYFCASSVDERGGGTDTQYFGPGTRLTVL.

The CDR3 loop is CASSPHFSNQPQHF. CDR3 in DNA: TGTGCCAGCAGTCCGCACTTTAGCAATCAGCCCCAGCATTTT. The V call is TRBV6-5, the J call TRBJ1-5; D is undetermined. The CDR3 totals 14 residues. The germline V gene encodes CDR1 MNHEY and CDR2 SVGAGI. The germline V and J ends were trimmed by 5 bases and 0 bases, with 8 bases remaining between them.

V gene TRBV11-1 combines with J gene TRBJ2-2, with 7 bases identical to TRBD1. The J segment lost 6 bases and the V segment lost 4 bases, leaving 2 bases of the junction unmatched. Looked up from germline, CDR1 is SGHAT and CDR2 is FQDESV (reference sequence). CDR3 length: 13 residues. The CDR3 here is CASSSQGAGELFF. The CDR3, as DNA: TGTGCCAGCAGCTCGCAGGGGGCCGGGGAGCTGTTTTTT.

The chain uses TRBV7-2 and TRBJ2-1; 10 bases match TRBD2. The J segment lost 1 base and the V segment lost 1 base, leaving 4 bases of the junction unmatched. From germline, CDR1 is SGHTA and CDR2 FQGNSA. This CDR3 spans 17 amino acids. Here the CDR3 reads CASSLVETSGSYNEQFF. CDR3 sequence (DNA): TGTGCCAGCAGCTTAGTTGAGACTAGCGGGTCCTACAATGAGCAGTTCTTC.

The chain joins TRBV7-2 to TRBJ1-1; weak D call: TRBD1 (5 bases). This CDR3 has 19 residues. Trimming left V 3 bases short and J 1 base short, with 24 bases between. Per the germline V gene, CDR1 is SGHTA and CDR2 is FQGNSA. The CDR3 region is CASSLELIQAGRSNTEAFF. CDR3 in DNA: TGTGCCAGCAGCTTGGAATTGATACAGGCGGGGAGGTCGAACACTGAAGCTTTCTTT.

This chain connects TRBV19 to TRBJ2-5; the D gene is possibly TRBD2 (5 bases). Trimming stripped 4 bases from V and 5 bases from J, with 20 bases between. Germline V gene lookup returns CDR1 LNHDA and CDR2 SQIVND (reference sequence). CDR3 length: 16 residues. The CDR3, as DNA: TGTGCCAGTAGTACAGCCGAAGCGGAGGACGTGGAGACCCAGTACTTC. Translation gives CASSTAEAEDVETQYF.

The chain uses TRBV28 and TRBJ1-1; 7 bases agree with TRBD1. After removal of 1 base from V and 5 bases from J, the junction contained 7 bases not matched to a gene. There are 15 residues in the CDR3. CDR1 and CDR2 (germline): MDHEN, SYDVKM. CDR3 residues: CASSLSAGGWTEAFF. DNA for the CDR3: TGTGCCAGCAGTTTATCGGCAGGGGGGTGGACTGAAGCTTTCTTT. The complete variable domain, with remaining parts taken from reference TRBV28 and TRBJ1-1, reads DVKVTQSSRYLVKRTGEKVFLECVQDMDHENMFWYRQDPGLGLRLIYFSYDVKMKEKGDIPEGYSVSREKKERFSLILESASTNQTSMYLCASSLSAGGWTEAFFGQGTRLTVV.

CDR3: CASSLGQGYVEQYF. The CDR3, as DNA: TGTGCCAGCAGCTTGGGACAGGGGTATGTAGAGCAGTACTTC. The chain joins TRBV5-6 to TRBJ2-7, with 8 bases identical to TRBD1. After removal of 0 bases from V and 7 bases from J, the junction contained 6 bases not matched to a gene. CDR3 size: 14 residues. Germline loops: CDR1 SGHDT, CDR2 YYEEEE.